A single sample is the source of the 30 T cell receptor beta chains below, sequenced in a study of blood T cell repertoires in COVID-19. Repertoires were generated with immunoSEQ multiplex PCR, while TCRdb's copy carries only in-frame clones and drops some. The sample lists 200,000 to 250,000 clones, around 80% seen once, with around 1.8% in the top ten. The sample was PBMCs or T cells enriched from blood (not recorded which). All receptors come from a man in his 60s who had recovered from COVID-19.

This rearrangement joins TRBV5-1 to TRBJ1-1; D remains unclear. In germline, CDR1 is SGHRS, CDR2 YFSETQ. V was clipped by 2 bases and J by 7 bases, with 12 bases between them. The length of the CDR3 is 13 residues. The CDR3 loop reads CASSFQADGEAFF. CDR3 sequence (DNA): TGCGCCAGCAGCTTTCAGGCTGACGGTGAAGCTTTCTTT.

In this sample, this clone turned up once. The chain carries TRBV5-5 and TRBJ2-7; D is possibly TRBD2 (6 bases). The CDR3 has 12 residues. V lost 6 bases, J lost 6 bases, and 13 bases lay in between. In germline, CDR1 is SGHKS, CDR2 YYEKEE (reference sequence). The CDR3 loop is CASTVGGSEQYF. CDR3 nucleotide sequence: TGTGCCAGCACCGTTGGGGGGAGCGAGCAGTACTTC.

J is TRBJ2-7 and V is TRBV18; D not certain. The germline V gene has CDR1 KGHSH and CDR2 LQKENI. CDR3 length: 14 residues. Trimming cost V 3 bases and J 7 bases, with 16 bases left between them. DNA for the CDR3: TGTGCCAGCTCACCGTTCAACAGCCTCGGTGAGCAGTACTTC. Translating it yields CASSPFNSLGEQYF.

This clone appeared once. V usage is TRBV5-1 and J usage is TRBJ2-1, with 8 bases that match TRBD1. The germline gives CDR1 SGHRS, CDR2 YFSETQ. V trimming: 5 bases; J trimming: 5 bases; junction bases outside the gene matches: 12. The CDR3 is made up of 16 amino acids. CDR3 amino acids: CASSLHDRGWDNEQFF. The CDR3 bases are TGCGCCAGCAGTTTACATGACAGGGGATGGGACAATGAGCAGTTCTTC.

This sequence joins TRBV3-1 (or the pseudogene TRBV3-2) and TRBJ2-4; possible D gene TRBD2, 5 bases. The germline V gene has CDR1 LGHDT and CDR2 YNNKEL (reference sequence). This CDR3 is 15 amino acids long. V lost 3 bases and J 9 bases, leaving 18 bases between the germline ends. As DNA, the CDR3 is TGTGCCAGCAGCCAGCCCCTCGGAATTAGCGTCATTCAGTACTTC. Translated: CASSQPLGISVIQYF.

This sequence joins TRBV6-5 and TRBJ1-1, with 9 bases fitting TRBD1. The CDR3 extends over 15 amino acids. Looked up from germline, CDR1 is MNHEY and CDR2 is SVGAGI. With V trimmed by 0 bases and J by 6 bases, 5 bases remained unmatched. DNA for the CDR3: TGTGCCAGCAGTTACTCGGGGGACAGGGCCGCTGAAGCTTTCTTT. It yields the protein CASSYSGDRAAEAFF.

The CDR3 is CASSPTGVRQETQYF. DNA of the CDR3: TGTGCCAGCAGCCCGACAGGCGTCCGACAAGAGACCCAGTACTTC. V gene TRBV7-9 combines with J gene TRBJ2-5; tentative D call: TRBD1 (6 bases). Germline CDR1 and CDR2: SEHNR and FQNEAQ (reference sequence). V was clipped by 5 bases and J by 2 bases, with 15 bases between them. This CDR3 is 15 amino acids long.

The chain has TRBV19 and TRBJ1-2; D may be TRBD1 (6 bases). In germline, CDR1 is LNHDA, CDR2 SQIVND (reference sequence). The V and J ends lost 5 bases and 1 base respectively, with 11 bases between them. The CDR3 spans 14 residues. CDR3 loop: CASSVQQGNYGYTF. CDR3 DNA: TGTGCCAGTAGTGTCCAACAGGGTAACTATGGCTACACCTTC. Full variable domain (remainder filled in from reference TRBV19 and TRBJ1-2): DGGITQSPKYLFRKEGQNVTLSCEQNLNHDAMYWYRQDPGQGLRLIYYSQIVNDFQKGDIAEGYSVSREKKESFPLTVTSAQKNPTAFYLCASSVQQGNYGYTFGSGTRLTVV.

CDR3 in amino acids: CASSFREQQFF. The CDR3 DNA sequence: TGTGCCAGCAGCTTCCGGGAGCAGCAGTTCTTC. This rearrangement joins TRBV12-3 or TRBV12-4 to TRBJ2-1; D is possibly TRBD2 (6 bases). V lost 6 bases to trimming and J lost 11 bases, with 11 bases between them. The CDR3 extends over 11 amino acids.

The gene calls are TRBV21-1 and TRBJ1-1. TRBV21-1 corresponds to a pseudogene. The CDR3 runs 14 residues. This CDR3 reads CASKRGGGNPEAFF. The DNA of the CDR3 is TGTGCCAGCAAGAGGGGGGGAGGGAACCCTGAAGCTTTCTTT.

The V and J genes are TRBV4-3 and TRBJ1-1; D might be TRBD1 (6 bases). CDR3 size: 16 residues. Germline V gene data show CDR1 as LGHNA and CDR2 as YSLEER. V lost 0 bases and J 1 base, leaving 12 bases between the germline ends. The CDR3: CASSQDLGTPNTEAFF. CDR3 in DNA: TGCGCCAGCAGCCAAGATCTGGGGACACCGAACACTGAAGCTTTCTTT.

The rearrangement uses TRBV7-3 and TRBJ2-3; D is undetermined. V was trimmed by 4 bases and J by 3 bases, leaving 8 bases between them. This CDR3 comprises 13 residues. Germline CDR1 SGHTA, CDR2 FQGTGA. The CDR3 is CASSSFRTDTQYF. As DNA, the CDR3 is TGTGCCAGCAGCTCTTTCAGGACAGATACGCAGTATTTT.

The chain carries TRBV19 and TRBJ1-5; unclear D gene. Deletions cut 6 bases from V and 2 bases from J, with 14 bases between. CDR1 LNHDA and CDR2 SQIVND come from the germline V gene (reference sequence). There are 15 residues in the CDR3. The CDR3 DNA sequence: TGTGCCAGTAGGTCCGGGGAACTTGGCAATCAGCCCCAGCATTTT. It codes for CASRSGELGNQPQHF.

This clone occurred once. V gene TRBV20-1 combines with J gene TRBJ2-7; D might be TRBD1 (5 bases). This CDR3 is 12 amino acids long. V lost 3 bases and J lost 5, with 11 bases in between. The V gene's germline CDR1 is DFQATT and CDR2 SNEGSKA (reference sequence). This chain's CDR3 is CSASAGIHEQYF. Written as DNA, the CDR3 is TGCAGTGCTAGTGCAGGGATCCACGAGCAGTACTTC.

V is TRBV5-1 and J is TRBJ2-7; D not certain. The V and J ends lost 3 bases and 5 bases respectively, with 12 bases between them. CDR1 and CDR2 (germline): SGHRS, YFSETQ. CDR3 size: 13 residues. CDR3 nucleotides: TGCGCCAGCAGCTCTAACGAGGTCCACGAGCAGTACTTC. It translates to CASSSNEVHEQYF.

The CDR3 nucleotides read TGCGCCAGCAGCCAAGATGGGCAGGGGGAGGCTGAAGCTTTCTTT. Protein product: CASSQDGQGEAEAFF. This rearrangement joins TRBV4-3 to TRBJ1-1; 7 bases map to TRBD1. Per germline, CDR1 LGHNA and CDR2 YSLEER. Trimming cost V 0 bases and J 6 bases; bases outside gene matches: 7. This CDR3 is built from 15 residues.

Of note for this clone: Mismatch with germline at one junction end may stem from a read error. The chain recombines TRBV7-7 with TRBJ1-5, with a possible D match to TRBD1 (5 bases). Germline CDR1 and CDR2: SSHAT and FNYEAQ (reference sequence). The CDR3 runs to 13 residues. Here the CDR3 reads CASSLNEGEPQHF. As DNA, the CDR3 is TGTGCTAGCAGCTTAAATGAAGGGGAGCCCCAGCATTTT.

J is TRBJ1-1 and V is TRBV6-5; TRBD1 agrees at 9 bases. The CDR3 is 15 amino acids. V lost 6 bases to trimming and J lost 1 base; unmatched junction nucleotides: 6. Germline lookup yields CDR1 MNHEY and CDR2 SVGAGI. This chain's CDR3 is CASRPQGATNTEAFF. CDR3 nucleotide sequence: TGTGCCAGCAGGCCACAGGGGGCCACGAACACTGAAGCTTTCTTT.

This chain joins TRBV2 and TRBJ1-4; the D gene is possibly TRBD1 (5 bases). CDR3 size: 14 residues. Germline V gene sequence: CDR1 SNHLY, CDR2 FYNNEI. V lost 6 bases, J lost 8 bases, and 16 bases lay in between. CDR3: CASSVLGGQEKLFF. CDR3 DNA: TGTGCCAGCAGCGTTCTCGGGGGTCAGGAAAAACTGTTTTTT.

The chain employs TRBV15 and TRBJ1-5; D remains unclear. CDR3 size: 13 residues. V dropped 5 bases and J dropped 4 bases, with 9 bases sitting between them. Germline assignment: CDR1 LNHNV and CDR2 YYDKDF (reference sequence). The CDR3 is CATSREKNQPQHF. In DNA form, the CDR3 reads TGTGCCACCAGCCGCGAGAAGAATCAGCCCCAGCATTTT.

This chain uses TRBV6-1 with TRBJ2-1; 9 nucleotides line up with TRBD1. Losses at the gene ends were 2 bases for V and 4 bases for J; bases not matched to a gene: 6. Germline V CDR1 and CDR2: MNHNS, SASEGT. CDR3 length: 16 residues. The CDR3 is CASSEYGTGQYNEQFF. The CDR3 DNA reads as TGTGCCAGCAGTGAATACGGGACAGGGCAATACAATGAGCAGTTCTTC.

The genes are TRBV2 and TRBJ2-7, with 10 bases aligning to TRBD2. CDR3 length: 13 amino acids. Unmatched junction bases numbered 12, after V lost 6 bases and J lost 13 bases. The germline CDR1 and CDR2 sequences are SNHLY and FYNNEI. This CDR3 reads CASRVMSSGGLYF. CDR3 nucleotides: TGTGCCAGCAGAGTGATGTCTAGCGGGGGCCTCTACTTC. The whole variable domain, remainder taken from reference TRBV2 and TRBJ2-7, is EPEVTQTPSHQVTQMGQEVILRCVPISNHLYFYWYRQILGQKVEFLVSFYNNEISEKSEIFDDQFSVERPDGSNFTLKIRSTKLEDSAMYFCASRVMSSGGLYFGPGTRLTVT.

The V call is TRBV10-3, the J call TRBJ2-3; D possibly corresponds to TRBD1 (6 bases). V lost 4 bases and J lost 5, with 13 bases in between. This CDR3 is built from 14 residues. Germline values: CDR1 ENHRY, CDR2 SYGVKD. In DNA, the CDR3 is TGTGCCATCAGTGTGGACAGTCGGAAAGATACGCAGTATTTT. Its protein is CAISVDSRKDTQYF.

The chain links TRBV24-1 to TRBJ2-3, with 9 bases matching TRBD2. CDR1 and CDR2 (germline): KGHDR, SFDVKD. This CDR3 region has 16 residues. V shed 3 bases and J 2 bases; nucleotides not matched to a gene: 5. In nucleotides, the CDR3 is TGTGCCACCAGTGATCCCGCGGGGGGGCCCACAGATACGCAGTATTTT. It codes for CATSDPAGGPTDTQYF.

The J gene is TRBJ1-5, the V gene TRBV4-2; no reliable D call. Germline assignment: CDR1 LGHNA and CDR2 YNFKEQ. The CDR3 length is 16 residues. Trimming took off 1 base at V and 2 bases at J, with 12 bases between the two ends. The CDR3 here is CASSQATTRGNQPQHF. As DNA, the CDR3 is TGTGCCAGCAGCCAAGCAACGACTAGGGGCAATCAGCCCCAGCATTTT.

V gene TRBV25-1 combines with J gene TRBJ2-1; D is undetermined. The CDR3 loop spans 13 amino acids. Germline loops: CDR1 MGHDK, CDR2 SYGVNS. Trimming took 3 bases from V and 6 from J, leaving 9 bases between them. CDR3 DNA: TGTGCCAGCAGTGATGCGATTTTCAATGAGCAGTTCTTC. This codes for CASSDAIFNEQFF.

The genes are TRBV5-6 and TRBJ2-2, with a weak D call TRBD2 (7 bases). The germline V gene has CDR1 SGHDT and CDR2 YYEEEE. This CDR3 is built from 15 residues. V lost 4 bases to trimming and J lost 4 bases, with 14 bases between them. The CDR3, as DNA: TGTGCCAGCAGCCCGGGGGCGGGAGTCACCGGGGAGCTGTTTTTT. Protein: CASSPGAGVTGELFF.

J is TRBJ2-2 and V is TRBV2; no firm D call. The CDR3 sequence is 14 residues long. Trimming pared 8 bases from V and 2 bases from J, leaving 12 bases between. The V gene's germline CDR1 is SNHLY and CDR2 FYNNEI. In DNA form, the CDR3 reads TGTGCCAGCCTCTGGTCAGGTAACACCGGGGAGCTGTTTTTT. It specifies CASLWSGNTGELFF.

V and J are TRBV10-3 and TRBJ2-7; 9 nucleotides line up with TRBD2. The germline gives CDR1 ENHRY, CDR2 SYGVKD. This CDR3 is built from 14 residues. V gave up 6 bases and J gave up 3 bases; unmatched junction bases: 6. This CDR3 reads CAIRSGLAFYEQYF. In DNA, the CDR3 is TGTGCCATCAGATCGGGACTAGCCTTCTACGAGCAGTACTTC.

The chain has TRBV23-1 and TRBJ1-2, with D possibly matching TRBD1 (5 bases). TRBV23-1 is annotated as an ORF whose role is uncertain. The CDR3 is 15 amino acids. With 3 bases removed from V and 2 bases from J, the gap between germline ends came to 13 bases. DNA for the CDR3: TGCGCCAGCAGTCACCCCGGGGGGGGGAACTATGGCTACACCTTC. Translating gives CASSHPGGGNYGYTF.